This T cell receptor (beta chain) emerged from a study of blood T cell repertoires in COVID-19. Study-level information: Acute-phase and convalescent COVID-19 samples originated in the United States, Italy and Spain. T cells, B-cell-depleted T cells, or PBMCs provided the cDNA or gDNA that served as material.

The ends lost 8 bases at V and 1 base at J; junction bases unmatched: 7. The CDR3 sequence is 14 residues long. Germline V gives CDR1 MNHEY, CDR2 SVGAGI. In the authors' methods: How many nucleated cells were present was estimated from reference gene primer amplification. TCRdb's copy holds only in-frame clones and misses some; the assay was immunoSEQ multiplex PCR. The V and J calls and clone size are taken from that table; D and trimming were inferred from the DNA. This table has under 300,000 clones, roughly 80% appearing once. The table lists this clone with a count of one. The specimen sequenced was peripheral blood. The chain is built from TRBV6-5 and TRBJ1-1; TRBD1 agrees at 7 bases. The clonotype comes from a woman aged 40 to 50 with active or convalescent COVID-19. The CDR3 sequence is CASSRQGQNTEAFF. In DNA, the CDR3 is TGTGCCAGCTCCCGACAGGGCCAGAACACTGAAGCTTTCTTT.